This passage covers 27 T cell receptor beta chains from one sample sequenced in a study of beta chain features in type 1 diabetes. As every portion of the isolated RNA was reverse transcribed, the sequencing read expressed TCRB transcripts. Profiled with immunoSEQ multiplex PCR; TCRdb holds only in-frame clones, not every one. The table lists about 120,000 clones, roughly 17% of them singletons. Notes on the study in general: Among patients with Type 1 diabetes, TCRB CDR3s were moderately but significantly shorter in every one of the four CD4+ subsets.

No antigen has been identified for these receptors. The sample taken for sequencing was central memory CD4+ T cells from blood. Source of these receptors: a young man with type 1 diabetes.

V gene TRBV29-1 combines with J gene TRBJ1-4; D remains unclear. Germline-derived CDR1 and CDR2 are SQVTM and ANQGSEA. The CDR3 is 13 residues long. Trimming shortened V by 3 bases and J by 5 bases, and 10 bases separated the two germline ends. Here the CDR3 reads CSVERVVNEKLFF. In DNA form, the CDR3 reads TGCAGCGTTGAGAGGGTTGTAAATGAAAAACTGTTTTTT.

The chain combines TRBV27 with TRBJ2-4; D remains ambiguous. The CDR3 spans 17 residues. Germline V gives CDR1 MNHEY, CDR2 SMNVEV (reference sequence). Trimming cost V 1 base and J 9 bases, with 22 bases left between them. The DNA of the CDR3 is TGTGCCAGCAGTTTATTATCGGCCGGGCCCCAAAGGAGCATTCAGTACTTC. Translating gives CASSLLSAGPQRSIQYF.

The J gene is TRBJ2-2, the V gene TRBV11-3; TRBD1 agrees at 7 bases. Germline values: CDR1 SGHNT, CDR2 YENEEA. Trimming at V came to 6 bases and at J to 7 bases, leaving 2 bases not matched to a gene. The CDR3 runs to 12 residues. The CDR3, as DNA: TGTGCCAGCAGAGGACAGGTCGGGGAGCTGTTTTTT. Its protein product is CASRGQVGELFF.

The CDR3 spells CASSPGWNEQFF. For the CDR3, the DNA is TGTGCCAGCAGCCCCGGGTGGAATGAGCAGTTCTTC. This chain uses TRBV7-2 with TRBJ2-1; D call uncertain. The V gene lost 5 bases and the J gene lost 7 bases, with 9 bases spanning the gap. The V gene's germline CDR1 is SGHTA and CDR2 FQGNSA. The CDR3 sequence is 12 residues long.

The chain recombines TRBV10-3 with TRBJ1-2; TRBD1 matches at 9 bases. Germline values: CDR1 ENHRY, CDR2 SYGVKD. The junction had 6 bases not matched to a gene; V was cut back by 10 bases and J by 3 bases. The CDR3 is 13 residues long. The CDR3 sequence is CASWTGVDYGYTF. The CDR3, as DNA: TGTGCCAGTTGGACAGGGGTAGACTATGGCTACACCTTC.

There are a few counts of this clone. The chain joins TRBV28 to TRBJ2-1; the D is unclear. CDR1 is MDHEN, CDR2 SYDVKM, per germline. The CDR3 spans 13 residues. The V gene lost 6 bases and the J gene lost 7 bases, with 13 bases spanning the gap. The CDR3 DNA sequence: TGTGCCAGCAGAACCCCCCTGGAGAATGAGCAGTTCTTC. Encoded protein: CASRTPLENEQFF. Full variable domain (remainder filled in from reference TRBV28 and TRBJ2-1): DVKVTQSSRYLVKRTGEKVFLECVQDMDHENMFWYRQDPGLGLRLIYFSYDVKMKEKGDIPEGYSVSREKKERFSLILESASTNQTSMYLCASRTPLENEQFFGPGTRLTVL.

This chain uses TRBV4-2 with TRBJ2-7, with D unresolved. From germline, CDR1 is LGHNA and CDR2 YNFKEQ. This CDR3 contains 13 residues. Trimming took 0 bases from V and 7 from J, leaving 10 bases between them. The CDR3 loop reads CASSQEGGWEQYF. In nucleotides, the CDR3 is TGTGCCAGCAGCCAAGAGGGCGGCTGGGAGCAGTACTTC.

Only a few counts were recorded for this clone. The chain joins TRBV5-1 to TRBJ2-2, with D possibly being TRBD1 (6 bases). The germline V gene encodes CDR1 SGHRS and CDR2 YFSETQ. This CDR3 contains 14 residues. V was cut by 2 bases and J by 7 bases, with 12 bases left in between. The CDR3 region is CASSLETGDGELFF. Here the CDR3 DNA reads TGCGCCAGCAGCTTAGAGACAGGAGACGGGGAGCTGTTTTTT.

This clone was counted at least ten times. The chain joins TRBV7-9 to TRBJ2-3; no definite D call. This CDR3 contains 12 residues. In germline, CDR1 is SEHNR, CDR2 FQNEAQ (reference sequence). Trimming took 5 bases from V and 2 from J, leaving 5 bases between them. The CDR3 loop is CASSPNTDTQYF. CDR3 bases: TGTGCCAGCAGCCCGAACACAGATACGCAGTATTTT. The full variable domain, with the rest looked up from reference TRBV7-9 and TRBJ2-3, is DTGVSQNPRHKITKRGQNVTFRCDPISEHNRLYWYRQTLGQGPEFLTYFQNEAQLEKSRLLSDRFSAERPKGSFSTLEIQRTEQGDSAMYLCASSPNTDTQYFGPGTRLTVL.

This clone came up a few times. The V and J genes are TRBV4-2 and TRBJ2-3; 7 bases agree with TRBD2. Germline CDR1 reads LGHNA; CDR2 reads YNFKEQ. Trimming at V came to 2 bases and at J to 6 bases, leaving 5 bases not matched to a gene. This CDR3 has 14 residues. The CDR3, as DNA: TGTGCCAGCAGCCAAAGGGGTAGCGGGGATACGCAGTATTTT. Its protein is CASSQRGSGDTQYF.

The chain is built from TRBV6-6 and TRBJ2-7, with 9 nucleotides matching TRBD1. CDR1 is MNHNY and CDR2 is SVGAGI in the germline V gene (reference sequence). V lost 0 bases to trimming and J lost 6 bases; unmatched junction nucleotides: 6. The length of the CDR3 is 15 residues. This chain's CDR3 is CASSYSGTGSSEQYF. The CDR3 coding sequence is TGTGCCAGCAGTTACTCCGGGACAGGGTCGTCCGAGCAGTACTTC.

The CDR3 DNA reads as TGTGCCAGCAGTTCACGCCGAGAAACAGGGGGAATAGAGACCCAGTACTTC. Its protein is CASSSRRETGGIETQYF. The genes are TRBV27 and TRBJ2-5; 8 bases align to TRBD1. CDR3 length: 17 residues. Trimming cost V 4 bases and J 4 bases; bases outside gene matches: 14. Germline V gene lookup returns CDR1 MNHEY and CDR2 SMNVEV (reference sequence).

The chain is built from TRBV29-1 and TRBJ2-1; D unclear. Looked up from germline, CDR1 is SQVTM and CDR2 is ANQGSEA. V was cut by 6 bases and J by 6 bases, with 15 bases left in between. There are 13 residues in the CDR3. Written as DNA, the CDR3 is TGCAGCGTGGGTTCGGGCCCTCTCAATGAGCAGTTCTTC. Its protein is CSVGSGPLNEQFF.

This clone was recorded a few times. The same CDR3 is also encoded by other DNA sequences in this sample. The J gene is TRBJ2-5, the V gene TRBV7-9, with D possibly matching TRBD1 (5 bases). The CDR3 has 14 amino acids. Germline V lookup: CDR1 SEHNR, CDR2 FQNEAQ (reference sequence). Trimming stripped 1 base from V and 3 bases from J, with 9 bases between. The DNA of the CDR3 is TGTGCCAGCAGCTTAGGGCAGGGAAAAGAGACCCAGTACTTC. It yields the protein CASSLGQGKETQYF.

The genes are TRBV4-3 and TRBJ2-2; TRBD1 aligns across 8 bases. Germline CDR1 reads LGHNA; CDR2 reads YSLEER. With V trimmed by 0 bases and J by 7 bases, 4 bases remained unmatched. The CDR3 runs to 15 residues. The CDR3 sequence: CASSQEGQGIGELFF. CDR3 DNA sequence: TGCGCCAGCAGCCAAGAAGGACAGGGTATCGGGGAGCTGTTTTTT.

This chain links TRBV7-9 with TRBJ2-1, with D unresolved. This CDR3 contains 14 residues. Per germline, CDR1 SEHNR and CDR2 FQNEAQ (reference sequence). Trimming removed 11 bases from V and 7 bases from J, with 21 bases in between. The CDR3 DNA is TGTGCCTCCCAAACCGAAGCCGAGAGGAATGAGCAGTTCTTC. Translating gives CASQTEAERNEQFF.

Here the CDR3 reads CAWTLAGVPYEQYF. The CDR3 coding sequence is TGTGCCTGGACTTTAGCGGGGGTCCCCTACGAGCAGTACTTC. The rearrangement links TRBV30 to TRBJ2-7; 9 bases align to TRBD2. CDR1 and CDR2 from the germline V gene are GTSNPN and SVGIG (reference sequence). J lost 2 bases, V lost 4 bases, and 6 bases had no gene match. The CDR3 contains 14 residues.

This chain joins TRBV5-6 and TRBJ2-1; 7 positions match TRBD1. CDR1 is SGHDT, CDR2 YYEEEE, per germline. This CDR3 has 17 amino acids. V shed 1 base and J 4 bases; nucleotides not matched to a gene: 11. The CDR3 DNA is TGTGCCAGCAGCTTGCAGACGGGGACAGCTACGTACAATGAGCAGTTCTTC. Translation gives CASSLQTGTATYNEQFF.

The chain recombines TRBV7-2 with TRBJ2-1, with D perhaps given as TRBD1 or TRBD2 (6 bases each). The CDR3 runs 14 residues. Trimming left V 4 bases short and J 12 bases short, with 19 bases between. Germline V CDR1 and CDR2: SGHTA, FQGNSA. The DNA of the CDR3 is TGTGCCAGCAGCTCCCCCGGGGGCAGGGAACGGCAGTTCTTC. This sequence encodes CASSSPGGRERQFF. The full variable domain, with the rest looked up from reference TRBV7-2 and TRBJ2-1, is GAGVSQSPSNKVTEKGKDVELRCDPISGHTALYWYRQSLGQGLEFLIYFQGNSAPDKSGLPSDRFSAERTGGSVSTLTIQRTQQEDSAVYLCASSSPGGRERQFFGPGTRLTVL.

At least ten counts were recorded for this clone. The genes are TRBV5-4 and TRBJ2-1; the match to TRBD1 covers 8 bases. The length of the CDR3 is 16 residues. CDR1 SGHNT and CDR2 YYREEE come from the germline V gene (reference sequence). V was pared by 1 base and J by 1 base, with 4 bases of the junction left unmatched. CDR3 in amino acids: CASSLQGTGSYNEQFF. DNA of the CDR3: TGTGCCAGCAGCTTGCAGGGGACAGGATCCTACAATGAGCAGTTCTTC. Full variable domain (outside the CDR3, taken from reference TRBV5-4 and TRBJ2-1): ETGVTQSPTHLIKTRGQQVTLRCSSQSGHNTVSWYQQALGQGPQFIFQYYREEENGRGNFPPRFSGLQFPNYSSELNVNALELDDSALYLCASSLQGTGSYNEQFFGPGTRLTVL.

This clone was counted only a few times. The genes are TRBV29-1 and TRBJ2-3; weak D call: TRBD2 (5 bases). Per germline, CDR1 SQVTM and CDR2 ANQGSEA. The CDR3 covers 15 residues. Trimming removed 5 bases at V and 6 bases at J, with 21 bases between. Here the CDR3 reads CSVFRTSVSSDTQYF. CDR3 nucleotides: TGCAGCGTTTTCCGAACTAGTGTTAGTTCCGATACGCAGTATTTT.

This clone occurred many times. The chain joins TRBV18 to TRBJ2-1; D call uncertain. The CDR3 totals 16 residues. Germline V gene data show CDR1 as KGHSH and CDR2 as LQKENI. The V and J ends lost 2 bases and 8 bases respectively, with 19 bases between them. Written as DNA, the CDR3 is TGTGCCAGCTCACCAAAGTTGGTTACGGATGGGGATGAGCAGTTCTTC. This encodes CASSPKLVTDGDEQFF.

The rearrangement links TRBV29-1 to TRBJ2-7, with D possibly being TRBD2 (5 bases). The CDR3 extends over 14 amino acids. Germline CDR1 and CDR2: SQVTM and ANQGSEA. V shed 3 bases and J shed 0 bases, with 12 bases lying between them. CDR3 in amino acids: CSVDVNGVSYEQYF. DNA of the CDR3: TGCAGCGTTGACGTGAACGGGGTCTCCTACGAGCAGTACTTC.

This clone was counted a few times. This chain uses TRBV28 with TRBJ2-5; D not resolved. The CDR3 is made up of 11 amino acids. V dropped 6 bases and J dropped 2 bases, with 4 bases sitting between them. Germline V gives CDR1 MDHEN, CDR2 SYDVKM. In DNA, the CDR3 is TGTGCCAGCAGCCAACAAGAGACCCAGTACTTC. Translation: CASSQQETQYF.

This clone was picked up a small number of times. The rearrangement links TRBV30 to TRBJ1-5, with D unclear. From germline, CDR1 is GTSNPN and CDR2 SVGIG (reference sequence). The V gene lost 2 bases and the J gene lost 2 bases, with 7 bases spanning the gap. The CDR3 extends over 13 amino acids. CDR3 region: CAWSSLGNQPQHF. The CDR3 coding sequence is TGTGCCTGGAGTAGTTTAGGCAATCAGCCCCAGCATTTT.

This clone was detected a few times. This rearrangement joins TRBV15 to TRBJ2-2; possibly TRBD1 for D (5 bases). Germline V gene lookup returns CDR1 LNHNV and CDR2 YYDKDF (reference sequence). V gave up 5 bases and J gave up 4 bases, with 17 bases separating them. CDR3 length equals 16 residues. CDR3: CATSSQGVGSTGELFF. The CDR3 bases are TGTGCCACCAGCTCGCAGGGTGTGGGTAGCACCGGGGAGCTGTTTTTT.

This clone was counted between two and nine times. V usage is TRBV6-5 and J usage is TRBJ2-4, with a tentative D call TRBD1 (6 bases). V shed 6 bases and J shed 7 bases, with 19 bases lying between them. This CDR3 is built from 15 residues. CDR1 and CDR2 from the germline V gene are MNHEY and SVGAGI. This CDR3 reads CASSTSGAGLNIQYF. DNA for the CDR3: TGTGCCAGCAGCACCTCAGGGGCCGGGCTGAACATTCAGTACTTC.